One and the same sample provided the 16 T cell receptor beta chains below, sequenced in a study of T cell responses to AZD1222 COVID-19 vaccine. Only in-frame clones appear in the TCRdb table, and some are missing; sequencing was by immunoSEQ multiplex PCR. Among approximately 50,000 clones listed, 65% to 90% were seen once. The material was peripheral blood, obtained 28 days after the second AZD1222 dose. The receptors stem from an adult who received the AZD1222 COVID-19 vaccine.

The rearrangement joins TRBV19 to TRBJ1-4; 8 bases align to TRBD1. The germline V gene has CDR1 LNHDA and CDR2 SQIVND (reference sequence). Trimming cost V 7 bases and J 7 bases; bases outside gene matches: 5. This CDR3 has 13 residues. In DNA form, the CDR3 reads TGTGCCAGTAACCAGGGGGCAGGTGAAAAACTGTTTTTT. As protein: CASNQGAGEKLFF.

In regard to this clone: The same CDR3 also results from other DNA sequences found in this sample. This sequence joins TRBV7-9 and TRBJ2-7; 7 bases match TRBD1. The CDR3 contains 13 residues. Unmatched junction bases numbered 3, after V lost 5 bases and J lost 2 bases. The germline gives CDR1 SEHNR, CDR2 FQNEAQ (reference sequence). The CDR3: CASSPRGPYEQYF. The CDR3 coding sequence is TGTGCCAGCAGCCCTAGGGGGCCCTACGAGCAGTACTTC.

The chain employs TRBV6-1 and TRBJ2-3; either TRBD1 or TRBD2 may fit D (5 bases each). The germline V gene encodes CDR1 MNHNS and CDR2 SASEGT. The CDR3 spans 14 residues. V lost 3 bases and J lost 2, with 9 bases in between. CDR3 residues: CASSERDLTDTQYF. Here the CDR3 DNA reads TGTGCCAGCAGTGAGAGGGACCTCACAGATACGCAGTATTTT.

V usage is TRBV3-1 (or the pseudogene TRBV3-2) and J usage is TRBJ2-3; 11 bases agree with TRBD2. After removal of 3 bases from V and 4 bases from J, the junction contained 6 bases not matched to a gene. Germline V gene lookup returns CDR1 LGHDT and CDR2 YNNKEL (reference sequence). The CDR3 consists of 16 residues. Here the CDR3 reads CASSHTSGSVSDTQYF. CDR3 nucleotides: TGTGCCAGCAGCCACACTAGCGGGAGTGTATCAGATACGCAGTATTTT.

The chain carries TRBV2 and TRBJ2-2; D is perhaps TRBD1 or TRBD2 (5 bases each). This CDR3 has 15 amino acids. Per the germline V gene, CDR1 is SNHLY and CDR2 is FYNNEI. The ends were cut back, 1 base at V and 3 bases at J, with 9 bases in the middle. In DNA form, the CDR3 reads TGTGCCAGCAGTGAAGAGAGAGGGGACACCGGGGAGCTGTTTTTT. Its translation is CASSEERGDTGELFF. The entire variable domain, with the rest obtained from reference TRBV2 and TRBJ2-2, is as follows: EPEVTQTPSHQVTQMGQEVILRCVPISNHLYFYWYRQILGQKVEFLVSFYNNEISEKSEIFDDQFSVERPDGSNFTLKIRSTKLEDSAMYFCASSEERGDTGELFFGEGSRLTVL.

The chain combines TRBV28 with TRBJ2-7; TRBD1 matches 9 bases. The trim removed 6 bases at V and 3 bases at J, leaving 6 bases unmatched. The CDR3 covers 14 residues. The germline V gene has CDR1 MDHEN and CDR2 SYDVKM. The CDR3 spells CASSRPGQGYEQYF. The CDR3 coding sequence is TGTGCCAGCAGCAGACCGGGACAGGGCTACGAGCAGTACTTC.

The chain has TRBV7-9 and TRBJ1-2; the D gene is possibly TRBD1 (6 bases). The CDR3 totals 15 residues. Looked up from germline, CDR1 is SEHNR and CDR2 is FQNEAQ (reference sequence). Trimming cost V 6 bases and J 1 base, with 15 bases left between them. The CDR3 DNA reads TGTGCCAGCAGTCCAACAGGGAACCTTAACTATGGCTACACCTTC. Residues: CASSPTGNLNYGYTF.

This chain connects TRBV14 to TRBJ2-7; no clear D. Germline values: CDR1 SGHDN, CDR2 FVKESK. There are 16 residues in the CDR3. Trimming shortened V by 2 bases and J by 6 bases, and 20 bases separated the two germline ends. The CDR3 sequence is CASSQKARTTPCEQYF. The CDR3 nucleotides are TGTGCCAGCAGCCAAAAAGCTCGAACCACACCCTGCGAGCAGTACTTC.

The rearrangement uses TRBV7-9 and TRBJ1-1, with D unresolved. Between the trimmed V and J ends, which lost 1 base and 3 bases, there was a span of 15 bases. CDR3 length equals 16 residues. The germline V gene has CDR1 SEHNR and CDR2 FQNEAQ (reference sequence). In DNA, the CDR3 is TGTGCCAGCAGCTTAGGGACGTTAGGAGGGTACACTGAAGCTTTCTTT. Its translation: CASSLGTLGGYTEAFF.

V gene TRBV28 combines with J gene TRBJ2-1, with TRBD1 matching over 9 bases. This CDR3 spans 17 amino acids. J gave up 4 bases and V 5 bases, and 12 bases lay outside the gene matches. Germline-derived CDR1 and CDR2 are MDHEN and SYDVKM. CDR3 loop: CASSPPGTGTLYNEQFF. CDR3 in DNA: TGTGCCAGCAGTCCCCCCGGGACAGGGACTCTTTACAATGAGCAGTTCTTC.

The rearrangement links TRBV5-8 to TRBJ2-7; 9 positions match TRBD1. The V segment lost 4 bases and the J segment 3 bases; nucleotides outside the gene matches: 2. The germline CDR1 and CDR2 sequences are SGHTS and YDEGEE. The length of the CDR3 is 13 residues. CDR3 coding DNA: TGTGCCAGCAGCCAGGACAGGGGCTACGAGCAGTACTTC. It specifies CASSQDRGYEQYF.

The CDR3 DNA reads as TGTGCCAGCAGCCCTCAAGTATCCTACAATGAGCAGTTCTTC. Amino acids: CASSPQVSYNEQFF. This chain links TRBV7-2 with TRBJ2-1; no clear D gene. Germline CDR1 is SGHTA and CDR2 is FQGNSA. This CDR3 is built from 14 residues. Trimming removed 5 bases from V and 1 base from J, with 9 bases in between.

The sample holds one count of this clone. V is TRBV4-1 and J is TRBJ1-5; D not resolved. The germline gives CDR1 MGHRA, CDR2 YSYEKL. There are 15 residues in the CDR3. The V end was cut by 1 base, the J end by 6 bases, with 13 bases between. In nucleotides, the CDR3 is TGCGCCAGCAGCCAAGGGTGGGGAGGGAGTCAGCCCCAGCATTTT. As protein: CASSQGWGGSQPQHF.

This chain uses TRBV5-1 with TRBJ2-5, with D possibly TRBD2 on 6 matching bases. The V end was cut by 5 bases, the J end by 9 bases, with 17 bases between. Germline CDR1 is SGHRS and CDR2 is YFSETQ. There are 13 residues in the CDR3. The CDR3 protein is CASRDLAGGAQYF. The CDR3 DNA reads as TGCGCCAGCAGAGATCTGGCAGGCGGGGCCCAGTACTTC.

The chain uses TRBV5-1 and TRBJ1-1; D is possibly TRBD1 (5 bases). The CDR3 covers 13 residues. Between the trimmed V and J ends, which lost 2 bases and 3 bases, there was a span of 8 bases. Germline V lookup: CDR1 SGHRS, CDR2 YFSETQ. The CDR3 sequence is CASSFTGYTEAFF. The CDR3 DNA follows: TGCGCCAGCAGCTTCACAGGATACACTGAAGCTTTCTTT. The full variable domain, completed using reference TRBV5-1 and TRBJ1-1, is KAGVTQTPRYLIKTRGQQVTLSCSPISGHRSVSWYQQTPGQGLQFLFEYFSETQRNKGNFPGRFSGRQFSNSRSEMNVSTLELGDSALYLCASSFTGYTEAFFGQGTRLTVV.

The chain uses TRBV7-9 and TRBJ1-3, with D unclear. V was trimmed by 8 bases and J by 2 bases, leaving 10 bases between them. This CDR3 comprises 13 residues. Germline-derived CDR1 and CDR2 are SEHNR and FQNEAQ (reference sequence). CDR3 bases: TGTGCCAGCGTACTGGTAGCTGGAAACACCATATATTTT. Its translation: CASVLVAGNTIYF.